The clone carrying this T cell receptor beta chain was detected a few times. Clones were read by immunoSEQ multiplex PCR, and TCRdb kept only the in-frame ones, dropping some. The table has roughly 250,000 clones, around nine tenths seen once; the top ten hold 1.5% to 2%. Looked up from germline, CDR1 is LGHDT and CDR2 is YNNKEL (reference sequence). CDR3 size: 17 residues. V was pared by 0 bases and J by 2 bases, with 6 bases of the junction left unmatched. Enrollees, roughly 18 to 95 years old, lived in about two dozen US areas. Assignment of participants to cohorts was predicated upon participant-reported clinical history. Recovery meant two consecutive negative NP/OP PCR tests, professional clearance, or resolved symptoms. This sample was taken from a study of blood T cell repertoires in COVID-19.

The TCR was taken from a woman in her forties or fifties who had recovered from COVID-19. The material sequenced was PBMCs or T cells enriched from blood (not recorded which). The chain joins TRBV3-1 (or the pseudogene TRBV3-2) to TRBJ2-2; 7 bases align to TRBD2. CDR3 sequence reads: CASSQDPAGPNTGELFF. As DNA, the CDR3 is TGTGCCAGCAGCCAAGATCCAGCGGGACCTAACACCGGGGAGCTGTTTTTT.